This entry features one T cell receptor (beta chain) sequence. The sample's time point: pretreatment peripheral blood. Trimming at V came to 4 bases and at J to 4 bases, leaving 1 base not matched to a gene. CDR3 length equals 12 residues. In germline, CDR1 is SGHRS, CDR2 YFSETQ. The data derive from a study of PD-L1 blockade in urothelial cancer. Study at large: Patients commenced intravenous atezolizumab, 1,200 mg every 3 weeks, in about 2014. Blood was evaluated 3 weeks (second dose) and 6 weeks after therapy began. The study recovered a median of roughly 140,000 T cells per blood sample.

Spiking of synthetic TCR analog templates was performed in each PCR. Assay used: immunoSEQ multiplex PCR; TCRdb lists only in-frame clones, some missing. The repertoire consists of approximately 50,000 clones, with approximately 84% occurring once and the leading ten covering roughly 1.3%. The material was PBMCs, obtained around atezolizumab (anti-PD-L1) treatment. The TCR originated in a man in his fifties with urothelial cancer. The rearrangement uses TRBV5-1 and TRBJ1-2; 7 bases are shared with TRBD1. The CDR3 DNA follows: TGCGCCAGCAGCGAGGGGGCCTATGGCTACACCTTC. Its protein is CASSEGAYGYTF.